This T cell receptor (beta chain) comes out of a study of regulatory T cells in long-lasting Graves disease. Study findings and constraints: No thyroid tissue was studied; the work used peripheral blood only.

This clonotype showed up just a few times. What it binds is unknown. Time point in this sample: newly diagnosed GD, antithyroid drugs for less than 3 months. RNA isolated from PBMCs was used to make the TCR library. To make TCR beta libraries, researchers used iRepertoire HTBI primers and Arm-PCR of CDR3 regions. One entry per CDR3 protein results from TCRdb running MiXCR on the multiplex PCR reads. In the table there are about 540,000 distinct CDR3 sequences, approximately 13% of which are singletons. The sample also formed part of further work on T cells in Graves' hyperthyroidism and ophthalmopathy. Per that paper: Diagnosis rested on symptoms, serum thyroxine and TRAb, thyroid ultrasound, and orbital computed tomography. HTBI primers drove first-round RT-PCR of the TCR CDR3.

The input for sequencing was peripheral blood mononuclear cells (PBMCs), taken at new diagnosis, from a patient treated with antithyroid drugs. The sequence was collected from a man younger than 45 with Graves disease.

CDR3 sequence: CASSPPLGGLLNEQYF. DNA for the CDR3: TGTGCCAGCTCACCACCTCTGGGGGGCCTCCTAAACGAGCAGTACTTC. This rearrangement joins TRBV18 to TRBJ2-7; D possibly uses TRBD1 or TRBD2 (6 bases each). Germline V lookup: CDR1 KGHSH, CDR2 LQKENI. There are 16 residues in the CDR3. The ends were cut back, 0 bases at V and 5 bases at J, with 17 bases in the middle.